This TCR beta chain comes out of a study of CD8+CD57+ T cells in acquired aplastic anemia. Study at large: When averaged, DNA from sorted CD4+ and CD8+ cells came to approximately 3 ug.

Deletions cut 4 bases from V and 0 bases from J, with 11 bases between. The CDR3 is 15 amino acids. Germline lookup yields CDR1 SGHTA and CDR2 FQGNSA. Researchers used genomic DNA as the template to profile TCR beta VDJ and CDR3. TCRdb called the reads again in MiXCR, with one record for every CDR3 protein. The data contain some 150,000 distinct CDR3 sequences, less than 60% of them singletons. Patients included in sequencing had previously demonstrated CD8+CD57+ cell expansion by flow cytometry. The enrolled patients all had severe acquired aplastic anemia. Specimen: sorted CD4+, CD8+, or CD8+CD57+ T cells (not recorded which) from PBMCs. The chain is built from TRBV7-2 and TRBJ2-3, with D tentatively TRBD2 (5 bases). This TCR was recovered from a human donor with aplastic anemia. For the CDR3, the DNA is TGTGCCAGCAGCTCCGGTTGGACTAGCACAGATACGCAGTATTTT. Translated: CASSSGWTSTDTQYF. The full variable domain, completed using reference TRBV7-2 and TRBJ2-3, is GAGVSQSPSNKVTEKGKDVELRCDPISGHTALYWYRQSLGQGLEFLIYFQGNSAPDKSGLPSDRFSAERTGGSVSTLTIQRTQQEDSAVYLCASSSGWTSTDTQYFGPGTRLTVL.